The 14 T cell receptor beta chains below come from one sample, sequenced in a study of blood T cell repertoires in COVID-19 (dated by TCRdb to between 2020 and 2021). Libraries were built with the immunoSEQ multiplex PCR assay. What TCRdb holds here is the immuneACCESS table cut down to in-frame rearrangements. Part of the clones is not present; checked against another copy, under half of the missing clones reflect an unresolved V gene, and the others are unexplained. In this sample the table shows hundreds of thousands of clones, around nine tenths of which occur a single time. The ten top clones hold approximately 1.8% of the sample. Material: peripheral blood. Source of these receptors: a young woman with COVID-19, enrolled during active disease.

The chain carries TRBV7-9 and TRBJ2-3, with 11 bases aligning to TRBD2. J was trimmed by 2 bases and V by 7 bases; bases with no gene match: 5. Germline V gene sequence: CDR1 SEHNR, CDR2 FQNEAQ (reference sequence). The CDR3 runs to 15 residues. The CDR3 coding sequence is TGTGCCAGCATACGACTAGCGGGGTACACAGATACGCAGTATTTT. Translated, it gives CASIRLAGYTDTQYF.

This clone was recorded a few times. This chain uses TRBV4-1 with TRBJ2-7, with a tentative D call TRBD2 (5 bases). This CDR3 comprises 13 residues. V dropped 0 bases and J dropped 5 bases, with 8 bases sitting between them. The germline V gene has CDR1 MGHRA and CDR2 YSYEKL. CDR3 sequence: CASSQDMRDEQYF. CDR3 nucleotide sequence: TGCGCCAGCAGCCAAGATATGCGGGACGAGCAGTACTTC.

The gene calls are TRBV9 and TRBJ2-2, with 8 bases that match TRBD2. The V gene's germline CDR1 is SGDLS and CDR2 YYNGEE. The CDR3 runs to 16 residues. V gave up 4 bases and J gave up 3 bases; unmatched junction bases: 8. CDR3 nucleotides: TGTGCCAGCAGCAGGCCGGGACTAGGAGACACCGGGGAGCTGTTTTTT. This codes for CASSRPGLGDTGELFF.

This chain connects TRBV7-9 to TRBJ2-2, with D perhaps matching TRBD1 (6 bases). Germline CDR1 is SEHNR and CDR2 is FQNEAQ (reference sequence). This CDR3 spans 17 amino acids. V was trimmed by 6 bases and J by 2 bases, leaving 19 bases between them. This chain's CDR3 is CASSRGVAGVNTGELFF. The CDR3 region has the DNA TGTGCCAGCAGTCGAGGGGTAGCAGGGGTCAACACCGGGGAGCTGTTTTTT.

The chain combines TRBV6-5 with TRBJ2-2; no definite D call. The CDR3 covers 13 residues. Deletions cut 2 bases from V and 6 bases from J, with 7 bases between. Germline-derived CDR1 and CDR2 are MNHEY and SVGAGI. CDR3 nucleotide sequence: TGTGCCAGCAGTTACACTGAAGCCGGGGAGCTGTTTTTT. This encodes CASSYTEAGELFF.

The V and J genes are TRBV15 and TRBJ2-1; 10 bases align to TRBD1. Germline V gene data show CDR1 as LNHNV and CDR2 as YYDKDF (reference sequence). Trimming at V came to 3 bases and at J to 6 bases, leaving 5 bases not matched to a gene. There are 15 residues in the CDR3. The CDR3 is CATSSRDRGGNEQFF. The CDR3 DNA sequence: TGTGCCACCAGCAGCCGGGACAGGGGAGGCAATGAGCAGTTCTTC. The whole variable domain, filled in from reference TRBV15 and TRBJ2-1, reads DAMVIQNPRYQVTQFGKPVTLSCSQTLNHNVMYWYQQKSSQAPKLLFHYYDKDFNNEADTPDNFQSRRPNTSFCFLDIRSPGLGDTAMYLCATSSRDRGGNEQFFGPGTRLTVL.

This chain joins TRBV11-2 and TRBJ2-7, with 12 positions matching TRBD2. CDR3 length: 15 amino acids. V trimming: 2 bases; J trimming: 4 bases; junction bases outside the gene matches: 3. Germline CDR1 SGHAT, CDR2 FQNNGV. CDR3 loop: CASSLSSGGEYEQYV. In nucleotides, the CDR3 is TGTGCCAGCAGCTTATCTAGCGGGGGGGAGTACGAGCAGTACGTC.

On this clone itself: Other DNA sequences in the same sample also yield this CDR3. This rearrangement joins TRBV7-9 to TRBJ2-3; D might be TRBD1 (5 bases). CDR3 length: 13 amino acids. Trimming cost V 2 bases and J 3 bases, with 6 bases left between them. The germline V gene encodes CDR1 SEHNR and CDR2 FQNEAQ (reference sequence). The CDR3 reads CASSLQGTDTQYF. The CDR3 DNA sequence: TGTGCCAGCAGCTTACAGGGTACAGATACGCAGTATTTT.

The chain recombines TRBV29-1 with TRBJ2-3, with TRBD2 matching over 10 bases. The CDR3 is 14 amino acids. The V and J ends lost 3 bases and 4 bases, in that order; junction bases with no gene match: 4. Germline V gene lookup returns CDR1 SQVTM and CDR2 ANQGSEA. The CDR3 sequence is CSVEVAGGADTQYF. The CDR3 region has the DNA TGCAGCGTTGAGGTAGCGGGGGGAGCAGATACGCAGTATTTT.

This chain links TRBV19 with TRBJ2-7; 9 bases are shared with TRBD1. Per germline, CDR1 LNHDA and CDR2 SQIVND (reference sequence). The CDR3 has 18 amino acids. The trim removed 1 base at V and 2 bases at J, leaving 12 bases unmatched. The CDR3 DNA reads TGTGCCAGTAGTATAGCCTTAGGAGGACAGGGGAAAACCTACGAGCAGTACGTC. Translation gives CASSIALGGQGKTYEQYV.

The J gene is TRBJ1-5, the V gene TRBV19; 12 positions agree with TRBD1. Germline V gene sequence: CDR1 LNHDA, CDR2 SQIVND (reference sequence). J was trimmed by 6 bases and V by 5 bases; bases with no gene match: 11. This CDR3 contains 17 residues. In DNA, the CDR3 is TGTGCCAGTAGTTCCCTGAGGGGACAGGGGGCGATTCAGCCCCAGCATTTT. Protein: CASSSLRGQGAIQPQHF.

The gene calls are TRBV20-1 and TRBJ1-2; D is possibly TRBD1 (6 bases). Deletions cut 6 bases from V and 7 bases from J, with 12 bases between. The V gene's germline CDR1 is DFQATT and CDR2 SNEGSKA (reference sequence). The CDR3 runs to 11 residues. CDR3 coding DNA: TGCAGTGCAACCGGGACACGTGGCTACACCTTC. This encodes CSATGTRGYTF.

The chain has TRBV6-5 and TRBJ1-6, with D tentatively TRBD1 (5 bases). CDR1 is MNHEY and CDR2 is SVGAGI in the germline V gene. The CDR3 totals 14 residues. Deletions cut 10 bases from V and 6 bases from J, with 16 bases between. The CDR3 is CAIGQFQANSPLHF. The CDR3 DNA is TGTGCCATAGGACAATTTCAAGCTAATTCACCCCTCCACTTT.

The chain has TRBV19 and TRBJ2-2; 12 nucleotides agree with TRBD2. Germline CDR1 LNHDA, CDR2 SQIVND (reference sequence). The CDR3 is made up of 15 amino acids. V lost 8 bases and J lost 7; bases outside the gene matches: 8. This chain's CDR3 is CASSPSGGADGELFF. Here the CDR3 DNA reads TGTGCCAGTTCACCTAGCGGGGGGGCCGACGGGGAGCTGTTTTTT.